This T cell receptor beta chain was recovered during a study of CD8 T cells in Susac syndrome. The authors carried out high-throughput sequencing of TCR beta. They applied it to CD8+ and CD4+ T cells obtained from blood. Healthy donors, matched for age and sex, constituted the control group. V was cut by 1 base and J by 5 bases, with 7 bases left in between. Germline assignment: CDR1 SGHRS and CDR2 YFSETQ. The CDR3 has 14 residues. It was with random hexamers that about 0.45 to 1 ug RNA was reverse transcribed. The method of amplification for TCR beta CDR3 was immunoSEQ multiplex PCR, covering 54 Vbeta and 13 Jbeta. Via MiXCR, TCRdb re-called the immunoSEQ multiplex PCR reads, giving one row per CDR3 protein. Altogether about 200,000 distinct CDR3 sequences are present, 85% to 95% being singletons, with the ten largest covering about 0.095%. General study results and limits: The relatively small number of individuals in the TCR sequencing and HLA analysis was acknowledged by the study.

This clonotype was picked up one time. Its antigen is not identified. The source is a human donor in good health. This rearrangement joins TRBV5-1 to TRBJ1-6; D ambiguous. What was sequenced was CD4+ T cells from PBMCs. The CDR3 DNA follows: TGCGCCAGCAGCTTGAGCAGTGATAATTCACCCCTCCACTTT. Translating gives CASSLSSDNSPLHF.